This T cell receptor beta chain comes out of a study of Ad26.COV2.S vaccination and SARS-CoV-2 variants. Overall study context: In the COV1001 trial, the donor was in the Ad26.COV2.S arm.

V lost 4 bases, J lost 3 bases, and 7 bases stayed unmatched. The CDR3 runs 15 residues. The V gene's germline CDR1 is SGHRS and CDR2 YFSETQ. Assay used: immunoSEQ multiplex PCR; TCRdb lists only in-frame clones, some missing. The data show about 330,000 clones, 75% to 90% seen once. Treatment meaning: 19 received Ad26.COV2.S at low or high dose, single or two shots; about 5 received placebo; per-sample allocation not given. Collection of samples fell on day 63 after the first vaccine or placebo injection. The rearrangement joins TRBV5-1 to TRBJ2-3; TRBD1 matches 8 bases. The sequencing here drew on peripheral blood, taken in a trial of Ad26.COV2.S vaccine versus placebo. This sequence originates from a person aged 18 to 65 who received the Ad26.COV2.S COVID-19 vaccine or a placebo. The DNA for the CDR3 is TGCGCCAGCAGCCCCTGGACAGGGCTGACAGATACGCAGTATTTT. Amino acids: CASSPWTGLTDTQYF.